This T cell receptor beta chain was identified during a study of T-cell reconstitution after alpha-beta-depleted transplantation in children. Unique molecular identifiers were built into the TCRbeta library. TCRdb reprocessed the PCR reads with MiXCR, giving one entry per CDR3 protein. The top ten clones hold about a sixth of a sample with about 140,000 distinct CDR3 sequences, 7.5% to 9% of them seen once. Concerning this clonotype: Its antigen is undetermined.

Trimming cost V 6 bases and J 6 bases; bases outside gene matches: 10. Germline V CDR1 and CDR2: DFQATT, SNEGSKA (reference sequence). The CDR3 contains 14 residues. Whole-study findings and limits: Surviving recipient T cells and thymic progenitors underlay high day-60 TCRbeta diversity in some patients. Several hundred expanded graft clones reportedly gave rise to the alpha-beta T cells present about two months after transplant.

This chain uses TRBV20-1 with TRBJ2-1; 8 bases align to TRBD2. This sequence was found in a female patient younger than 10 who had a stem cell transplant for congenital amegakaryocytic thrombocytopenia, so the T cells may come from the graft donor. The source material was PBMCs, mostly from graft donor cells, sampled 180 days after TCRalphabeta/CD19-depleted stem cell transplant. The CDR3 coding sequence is TGCAGTGCCTCCGGGACTAGGAGATCCAATGAGCAGTTCTTC. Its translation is CSASGTRRSNEQFF.